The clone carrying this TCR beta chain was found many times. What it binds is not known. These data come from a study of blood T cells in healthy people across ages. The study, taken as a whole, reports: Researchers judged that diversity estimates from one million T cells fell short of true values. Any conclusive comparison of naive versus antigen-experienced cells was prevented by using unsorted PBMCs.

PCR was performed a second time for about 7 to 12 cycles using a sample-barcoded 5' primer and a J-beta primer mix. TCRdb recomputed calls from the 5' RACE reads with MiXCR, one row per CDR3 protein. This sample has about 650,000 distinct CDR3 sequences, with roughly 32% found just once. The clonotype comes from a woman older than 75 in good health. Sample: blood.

CDR3 sequence reads: CATRARSAYGYTF. CDR3 bases: TGTGCCACCAGGGCCCGGTCAGCTTATGGCTACACCTTC. The rearrangement links TRBV6-2 or TRBV6-3 to TRBJ1-2; D possibly corresponds to TRBD1 (5 bases). The V gene lost 10 bases and the J gene lost 5 bases, with 17 bases spanning the gap. The CDR3 loop spans 13 amino acids. Germline CDR1 reads MNHEY; CDR2 reads SVGEGT.